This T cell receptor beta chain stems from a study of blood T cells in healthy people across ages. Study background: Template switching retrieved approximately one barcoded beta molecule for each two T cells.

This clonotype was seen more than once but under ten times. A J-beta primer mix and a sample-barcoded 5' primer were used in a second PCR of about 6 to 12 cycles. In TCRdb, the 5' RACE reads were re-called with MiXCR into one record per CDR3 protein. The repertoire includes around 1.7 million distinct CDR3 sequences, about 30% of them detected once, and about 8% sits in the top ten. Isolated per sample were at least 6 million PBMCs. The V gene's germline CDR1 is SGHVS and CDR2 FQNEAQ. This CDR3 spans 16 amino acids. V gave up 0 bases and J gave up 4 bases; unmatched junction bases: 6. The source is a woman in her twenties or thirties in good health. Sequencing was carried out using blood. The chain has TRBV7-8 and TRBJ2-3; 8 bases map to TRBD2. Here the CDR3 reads CASSLASAGGPDTQYF. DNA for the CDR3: TGTGCCAGCAGCTTAGCGAGTGCGGGAGGCCCAGATACGCAGTATTTT.